Below, 13 T cell receptor beta chains from the same sample are listed, as sequenced in a study of T cell responses to AZD1222 COVID-19 vaccine. Only in-frame clones appear in the TCRdb table, and some are missing; sequencing was by immunoSEQ multiplex PCR. Altogether roughly 120,000 clones are present, about 90% being singletons, with the ten largest covering about 8.8%. Sequenced here: peripheral blood, sampled on day 0 of AZD1222 vaccination. The receptors were sampled from an adult in good health.

The gene calls are TRBV12-3 or TRBV12-4 and TRBJ1-2, with TRBD1 matching over 7 bases. The CDR3 contains 13 residues. The ends lost 6 bases at V and 4 bases at J; junction bases unmatched: 5. For the CDR3, the DNA is TGTGCCAGCAGACCAGGGGGTGGCTATGGCTACACCTTC. It is translated as CASRPGGGYGYTF.

V usage is TRBV6-1 and J usage is TRBJ1-1; tentative D call: TRBD1 (6 bases). V was shortened by 3 bases and J by 5 bases, with 10 bases between the two germline ends. This CDR3 has 13 residues. Germline V CDR1 and CDR2: MNHNS, SASEGT. The CDR3 loop is CASSDGTNTEAFF. CDR3 DNA: TGTGCCAGCAGTGATGGGACAAATACTGAAGCTTTCTTT.

The CDR3 spells CASSGQGTTEAFF. The CDR3 DNA is TGTGCCAGCTCGGGACAGGGGACCACTGAAGCTTTCTTT. V gene TRBV2 combines with J gene TRBJ1-1, with 10 bases that match TRBD1. After removal of 8 bases from V and 4 bases from J, the junction contained 4 bases not matched to a gene. CDR3 length: 13 residues. Germline V gives CDR1 SNHLY, CDR2 FYNNEI. The entire variable domain, with the rest obtained from reference TRBV2 and TRBJ1-1, is as follows: EPEVTQTPSHQVTQMGQEVILRCVPISNHLYFYWYRQILGQKVEFLVSFYNNEISEKSEIFDDQFSVERPDGSNFTLKIRSTKLEDSAMYFCASSGQGTTEAFFGQGTRLTVV.

The chain links TRBV3-1 (or the pseudogene TRBV3-2) to TRBJ2-1, with 8 bases that match TRBD1. The junction had 9 bases not matched to a gene; V was cut back by 4 bases and J by 7 bases. The V gene's germline CDR1 is LGHDT and CDR2 YNNKEL (reference sequence). CDR3 length: 15 amino acids. CDR3: CASSPSQGALNEQFF. The CDR3 region has the DNA TGTGCCAGCAGCCCTTCTCAGGGGGCGCTGAATGAGCAGTTCTTC.

The chain uses TRBV7-9 and TRBJ1-6; D unclear. The CDR3 extends over 13 amino acids. V was clipped by 1 base and J by 9 bases, with 7 bases between them. Germline values: CDR1 SEHNR, CDR2 FQNEAQ (reference sequence). The CDR3 nucleotides read TGTGCCAGCAGCTTAGACGGGGTTTCACCCCTCCACTTT. It encodes CASSLDGVSPLHF.

This rearrangement joins TRBV5-1 to TRBJ2-1; the match to TRBD2 covers 16 bases. Per germline, CDR1 SGHRS and CDR2 YFSETQ. The CDR3 has 16 residues. Unmatched junction bases numbered 8, after V lost 5 bases and J lost 9 bases. Here the CDR3 DNA reads TGCGCCAGCAGGCCCCCGGGACTAGCGGGAGGGGGTGAGCAGTTCTTC. Amino acid sequence: CASRPPGLAGGGEQFF.

The chain recombines TRBV11-2 with TRBJ2-1, with TRBD2 matching over 9 bases. Germline V lookup: CDR1 SGHAT, CDR2 FQNNGV. The CDR3 contains 15 residues. The V and J ends lost 1 base and 7 bases, in that order; junction bases with no gene match: 5. The CDR3 DNA reads TGTGCCAGCAGCTTAGCCTTAGCGGGAGAAAATGAGCAGTTCTTC. Translation: CASSLALAGENEQFF.

The J gene is TRBJ2-5, the V gene TRBV4-2; 7 positions match TRBD2. Losses at the gene ends were 4 bases for V and 2 bases for J; bases not matched to a gene: 13. Germline V gene data show CDR1 as LGHNA and CDR2 as YNFKEQ. The CDR3 totals 17 residues. The CDR3 loop is CASSPSGGQPQQETQYF. The CDR3 DNA is TGTGCCAGCAGCCCATCGGGAGGCCAACCTCAACAAGAGACCCAGTACTTC.

The DNA of the CDR3 is TGTGCCAGTAGTATAGGGGGTGACAACGAGCAGTACTTC. This codes for CASSIGGDNEQYF. The chain has TRBV19 and TRBJ2-7, with D unresolved. CDR3 length: 13 residues. V lost 1 base and J lost 5, with 9 bases in between. Germline V gives CDR1 LNHDA, CDR2 SQIVND (reference sequence).

This chain uses TRBV19 with TRBJ1-4; D possibly corresponds to TRBD1 (6 bases). In germline, CDR1 is LNHDA, CDR2 SQIVND (reference sequence). Deletions cut 6 bases from V and 2 bases from J, with 10 bases between. CDR3 length: 14 residues. CDR3 sequence (DNA): TGTGCCAGTAGAGATGGGGGCACTAATGAAAAACTGTTTTTT. Protein sequence: CASRDGGTNEKLFF.

This chain connects TRBV5-6 to TRBJ1-2; tentative D call: TRBD1 (5 bases). This CDR3 contains 13 residues. The V end lost 2 bases, the J end lost 6 bases, and 11 bases lay between the germline ends. The germline V gene encodes CDR1 SGHDT and CDR2 YYEEEE. CDR3 sequence reads: CASSLPGGDGYTF. The CDR3 bases are TGTGCCAGCAGCTTACCGGGGGGTGATGGCTACACCTTC.

Only one count was recorded for this clone. V is TRBV9 and J is TRBJ2-7; D is undetermined. Germline values: CDR1 SGDLS, CDR2 YYNGEE. This CDR3 has 13 residues. Trimming took 0 bases from V and 5 from J, leaving 9 bases between them. CDR3 loop: CASSVATANEQYF. CDR3 DNA sequence: TGTGCCAGCAGCGTAGCGACCGCCAACGAGCAGTACTTC. The whole variable domain, remainder taken from reference TRBV9 and TRBJ2-7, is DSGVTQTPKHLITATGQRVTLRCSPRSGDLSVYWYQQSLDQGLQFLIQYYNGEERAKGNILERFSAQQFPDLHSELNLSSLELGDSALYFCASSVATANEQYFGPGTRLTVT.

This clone was observed once. This chain links TRBV5-1 with TRBJ2-3, with 8 bases lining up with TRBD2. CDR1 is SGHRS and CDR2 is YFSETQ in the germline V gene. Unmatched junction bases numbered 2, after V lost 0 bases and J lost 5 bases. The CDR3 sequence is 14 residues long. This chain's CDR3 is CASSLAGGQDTQYF. The CDR3 coding sequence is TGCGCCAGCAGCTTGGCGGGGGGGCAAGATACGCAGTATTTT.